The sequence of this T cell receptor (beta chain) was determined in a study of control samples from healthy donors and cancer patients. The CDR3 is 14 amino acids. J gave up 2 bases and V 4 bases, and 3 bases lay outside the gene matches. The germline gives CDR1 SEHNR, CDR2 FQNEAQ (reference sequence). The data were produced by immunoSEQ multiplex PCR, yet TCRdb's version contains in-frame clones alone and is incomplete. Of around 90,000 clones listed, around four fifths are singletons. Remarks on this clone: The sample contains more than one DNA sequence encoding this CDR3.

The V gene is TRBV7-9, the J gene TRBJ2-7; the match to TRBD1 covers 9 bases. The sequence was obtained from a young man in good health. The sequenced sample consisted of blood. The CDR3 coding sequence is TGTGCCAGCAGCTCTAGGGACAGGGCCTACGAGCAGTACTTC. It yields the protein CASSSRDRAYEQYF.